These T cell receptor beta chains were read from a single sample in a study of type 1 and type 2 diabetes patients. TCRdb redid the calling of the multiplex PCR reads with MiXCR, one entry per CDR3 protein. The sample lists around 300,000 distinct CDR3 sequences, roughly 50% seen once, with roughly 13% in the top ten. Sequenced material: peripheral blood mononuclear cells (PBMCs). The receptors here all came from a man aged 18 to 29 with type 2 diabetes. The CDR3 runs from the conserved cysteine through the conserved F or W. A D gene is named only where the DNA matches it firmly. Expanded clones get a size class; other rows say once, few or many, or leave the size out.

abundance,v_gene,j_gene,d_gene,CDR3nt,CDR3aa
-,TRBV28,TRBJ2-6,-,TGTGCCAGCGACAGTAGCTCTGGGGCCAACGTCCTGACTTTC,CASDSSSGANVLTF
-,TRBV7-9,TRBJ2-5,-,TGTGCCAGCAGCCCAGAGAATTTCCAAGAGACCCAGTACTTC,CASSPENFQETQYF
-,TRBV10-3,TRBJ1-2,-,TGTGCCACCAGTGATGCGGACAGTGATGGCTACACCTTC,CATSDADSDGYTF
-,TRBV12-5,TRBJ1-1,-,TGTGCTAGTGGTTTCGTAGGGGCCACTGAAGCTTTCTTT,CASGFVGATEAFF
-,TRBV20-1,TRBJ2-2,-,TGCAGTGCTTCCTCTTGGGGGGTTAAGATCGGGGAGCTGTTTTTT,CSASSWGVKIGELFF
-,TRBV9,TRBJ2-3,TRBD2,TGTGCCAGCAGCGTAGGCGGGAGGAGCAGAACAGATACGCAGTATTTT,CASSVGGRSRTDTQYF
few,TRBV10-3,TRBJ1-2,TRBD1,TGTACCATCAGTGCTTCCGGGACAGGGGTAGGGGGGTATGGCTACACCTTC,CTISASGTGVGGYGYTF
-,TRBV10-3,TRBJ2-1,TRBD2,TGTGCCATCAGTGAGGCGGCTAGCGGTAACAATGAGCAGTTCTTC,CAISEAASGNNEQFF
few,TRBV7-8,TRBJ1-2,-,TGTGCCAGCAGCCCATCCAGCTATGGCTACACCTTC,CASSPSSYGYTF
-,TRBV20-1,TRBJ2-2,-,TGCAGTGCTAGAGACAGTGGGGTGAACACCGGGGAGCTGTTTTTT,CSARDSGVNTGELFF
few,TRBV24-1,TRBJ1-2,-,TGTGCCACCAGTGATCTCTATGGCTACACCTTC,CATSDLYGYTF
-,TRBV6-1,TRBJ2-7,-,TGTGCCAGCAACATAAGGGTCGGGGGGCCATACGAGCAGTACTTC,CASNIRVGGPYEQYF
-,TRBV10-1,TRBJ2-6,-,TGCGCCAGCAGCCCCCGGGACACCAGACGCTCTGGGGCCAACGTCCTGACTTTC,CASSPRDTRRSGANVLTF
-,TRBV30,TRBJ2-1,-,TGTGCCTGGGGCCGTACTGAGCAGTTCTTC,CAWGRTEQFF
-,TRBV5-4,TRBJ1-1,-,TGTGCCAGCAGCTTCGAAGGGCTGATGAACACTGAAGCTTTCTTT,CASSFEGLMNTEAFF
once,TRBV18,TRBJ1-4,-,TGTGCCAGCCAACTAACGGAGGGGAAACTGTTTTTT,CASQLTEGKLFF
few,TRBV14,TRBJ1-4,-,TGTGCCAGCAGCCCCTTGTGGACGACTAATGAAAAACTGTTTTTT,CASSPLWTTNEKLFF
once,TRBV7-3,TRBJ2-7,TRBD1,TGTGCCAGCAGCTTTACAGGGGAAGCCTCCTACGAGCAGTACTTC,CASSFTGEASYEQYF
-,TRBV28,TRBJ1-1,-,TGTGCCAGCAGTGGGGAGGCACGGGCTTTCTTT,CASSGEARAFF
-,TRBV5-5,TRBJ2-2,-,TGTGCCAGCAGCATCAGGGACCGGAACACCGGGGAGCTGTTTTTT,CASSIRDRNTGELFF
-,TRBV9,TRBJ2-7,-,TGTGCCAGCAGCCCCGGCGGGGACAACTACGAGCAGTACTTC,CASSPGGDNYEQYF
-,TRBV6-5,TRBJ1-6,-,TGTGCCAGCAGGCCAAGACAGAATCATAATTCACCCCTCCACTTT,CASRPRQNHNSPLHF
-,TRBV18,TRBJ2-2,-,TGTGCCAGCTCACCATGGCAGGCTCCCACCGGGGAGCTGTTTTTT,CASSPWQAPTGELFF
-,TRBV12-3/TRBV12-4,TRBJ2-7,-,TGTGCCAGCAGCTTCGCCCAGGGGTACGAGCAGTACTTC,CASSFAQGYEQYF
few,TRBV6-6,TRBJ2-1,-,TGTGCCAGCACCCCTCGGGGCCAATACAATGAGCAGTTCTTC,CASTPRGQYNEQFF
many,TRBV27,TRBJ1-2,-,TGTGCCAGCAGTCCGTTGCAGGGGAGCTATGGCTACACCTTC,CASSPLQGSYGYTF